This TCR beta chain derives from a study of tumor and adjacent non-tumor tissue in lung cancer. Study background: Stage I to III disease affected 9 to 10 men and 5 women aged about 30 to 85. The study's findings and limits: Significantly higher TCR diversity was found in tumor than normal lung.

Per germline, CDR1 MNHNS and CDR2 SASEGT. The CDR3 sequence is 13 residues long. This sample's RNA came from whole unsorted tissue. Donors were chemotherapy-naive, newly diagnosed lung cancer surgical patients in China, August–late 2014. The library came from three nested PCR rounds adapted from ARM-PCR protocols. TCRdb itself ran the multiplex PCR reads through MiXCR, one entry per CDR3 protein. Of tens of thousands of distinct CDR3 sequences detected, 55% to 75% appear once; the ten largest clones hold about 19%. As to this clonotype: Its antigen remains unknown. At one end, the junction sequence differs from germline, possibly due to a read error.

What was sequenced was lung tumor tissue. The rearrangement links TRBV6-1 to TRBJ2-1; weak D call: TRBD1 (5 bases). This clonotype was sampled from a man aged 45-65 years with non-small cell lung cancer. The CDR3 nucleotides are TGCGGCAGCAGGGCGGATTCCTACAATGAGCAGTTCTTC. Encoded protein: CGSRADSYNEQFF.